The 16 T cell receptor beta chains reported below all come from one sample, sequenced in a study of blood T cell repertoires in COVID-19. Some clones are missing from TCRdb's copy, which holds only in-frame ones; the method was immunoSEQ multiplex PCR. The repertoire holds approximately 280,000 clones, about 88% seen once, with 9.5% to 15% in the top ten. Sequenced sample: peripheral blood. The receptors originated from a woman aged 55-69 years with acute or convalescent COVID-19.

The chain joins TRBV5-1 to TRBJ2-1, with 10 bases matching TRBD1. The CDR3 contains 16 residues. CDR1 is SGHRS and CDR2 is YFSETQ in the germline V gene. V lost 5 bases to trimming and J lost 4 bases; unmatched junction nucleotides: 9. CDR3 DNA: TGCGCCAGCAGTCTGACCGGGACAGGGGTATACAATGAGCAGTTCTTC. Encoded protein: CASSLTGTGVYNEQFF.

The V and J genes are TRBV4-1 and TRBJ1-4, with TRBD1 identical over 8 bases. With V trimmed by 6 bases and J by 8 bases, 8 bases remained unmatched. This CDR3 spans 14 amino acids. CDR1 and CDR2 from the germline V gene are MGHRA and YSYEKL. The CDR3 is CASRPGQGGEKLFF. The CDR3 DNA reads as TGCGCCAGCAGACCCGGACAGGGTGGCGAAAAACTGTTTTTT.

The chain is built from TRBV5-4 and TRBJ1-2; 9 bases fit TRBD1. CDR1 is SGHNT and CDR2 is YYREEE in the germline V gene (reference sequence). The CDR3 contains 16 residues. V gave up 0 bases and J gave up 6 bases; unmatched junction bases: 9. CDR3 sequence reads: CASSLGPPGQGHGYTF. As DNA, the CDR3 is TGTGCCAGCAGCTTGGGGCCACCGGGACAGGGTCATGGCTACACCTTC. The full variable domain, completed using reference TRBV5-4 and TRBJ1-2, is ETGVTQSPTHLIKTRGQQVTLRCSSQSGHNTVSWYQQALGQGPQFIFQYYREEENGRGNFPPRFSGLQFPNYSSELNVNALELDDSALYLCASSLGPPGQGHGYTFGSGTRLTVV.

The genes are TRBV6-2 or TRBV6-3 and TRBJ1-2, with D uncertain. From germline, CDR1 is MNHEY and CDR2 SVGEGT. The V end was cut by 7 bases, the J end by 4 bases, with 13 bases between. The CDR3 is 13 amino acids. The DNA of the CDR3 is TGTGCCAGCACCCCCGTAGGGAGCTATGGCTACACCTTC. Translating it yields CASTPVGSYGYTF.

This clone was seen once. The chain carries TRBV7-2 and TRBJ2-3; tentatively, D is TRBD2 (5 bases). In germline, CDR1 is SGHTA, CDR2 FQGNSA. The V gene lost 3 bases and the J gene lost 3 bases, with 16 bases spanning the gap. The CDR3 has 16 residues. The CDR3, as DNA: TGTGCCAGCAGCTTCAATCGGCGGGCGAGGACAGATACGCAGTATTTT. This sequence encodes CASSFNRRARTDTQYF.

CDR3 coding DNA: TGTGCCAGCAGCTTCACAGGGACAGATACGCAGTATTTT. Translated, it gives CASSFTGTDTQYF. The chain couples TRBV6-2 or TRBV6-3 to TRBJ2-3, with D possibly being TRBD1 (6 bases). Trimming removed 6 bases at V and 3 bases at J, with 10 bases between. The germline CDR1 and CDR2 sequences are MNHEY and SVGEGT. This CDR3 has 13 residues.

CDR3 DNA: TGTGCCAGCAGCTTAGACTTACGACAGGGGCTTAACTATGGCTACACCTTC. Protein product: CASSLDLRQGLNYGYTF. The chain combines TRBV7-2 with TRBJ1-2; 8 nucleotides line up with TRBD1. The CDR3 length is 17 residues. Looked up from germline, CDR1 is SGHTA and CDR2 is FQGNSA. Unmatched junction bases numbered 8, after V lost 1 base and J lost 1 base.

This chain connects TRBV14 to TRBJ2-7; tentative D call: TRBD2 (5 bases). Trimming left V 4 bases short and J 0 bases short, with 10 bases between. Germline CDR1 is SGHDN and CDR2 is FVKESK. The CDR3 runs to 14 residues. This CDR3 reads CASSPASYSYEQYF. The CDR3 bases are TGTGCCAGCAGCCCCGCTAGCTACTCCTACGAGCAGTACTTC.

V usage is TRBV9 and J usage is TRBJ2-7; possibly TRBD2 for D (5 bases). CDR3 size: 17 residues. Germline assignment: CDR1 SGDLS and CDR2 YYNGEE. Trimming left V 3 bases short and J 2 bases short, with 21 bases between. Here the CDR3 DNA reads TGTGCCAGCAGCGCTAGTGACTATCTCTCCACACCCTACGAGCAGTACTTC. Encoded protein: CASSASDYLSTPYEQYF.

V gene TRBV4-3 combines with J gene TRBJ2-1; unclear D gene. Trimming took 0 bases from V and 0 from J, leaving 6 bases between them. The CDR3 covers 15 residues. Germline V gene sequence: CDR1 LGHNA, CDR2 YSLEER. DNA for the CDR3: TGCGCCAGCAGCCAAGATCCGAGCTCCTACAATGAGCAGTTCTTC. Its protein is CASSQDPSSYNEQFF.

This clone was counted a few times. This chain joins TRBV11-2 and TRBJ1-4, with a weak D call TRBD1 (5 bases). With 6 bases removed from V and 8 bases from J, the gap between germline ends came to 19 bases. Germline CDR1 and CDR2: SGHAT and FQNNGV. The CDR3 runs 15 residues. The CDR3 loop is CASSLVGGEWEKLFF. The CDR3 region has the DNA TGTGCCAGCAGTCTGGTGGGGGGGGAGTGGGAAAAACTGTTTTTT.

V and J are TRBV29-1 and TRBJ1-5, with TRBD1 identical over 12 bases. The CDR3 length is 14 residues. Germline V gives CDR1 SQVTM, CDR2 ANQGSEA. Trimming at V came to 6 bases and at J to 8 bases, leaving 8 bases not matched to a gene. Here the CDR3 reads CSVASGTGGEPQHF. In DNA form, the CDR3 reads TGCAGCGTCGCCTCCGGGACAGGGGGCGAGCCCCAGCATTTT.

The CDR3 protein is CASSRHTDEKLFF. Here the CDR3 DNA reads TGTGCCAGCAGCCGACATACGGATGAAAAACTGTTTTTT. The chain is built from TRBV7-9 and TRBJ1-4, with D hard to call. Germline lookup yields CDR1 SEHNR and CDR2 FQNEAQ (reference sequence). This CDR3 is built from 13 residues. Trimming took 5 bases from V and 6 from J, leaving 10 bases between them.

The chain employs TRBV28 and TRBJ2-7; 9 bases line up with TRBD1. CDR3 length equals 18 residues. In germline, CDR1 is MDHEN, CDR2 SYDVKM. With 2 bases clipped from V and 6 bases from J, the junction kept 17 bases outside the gene matches. CDR3 bases: TGTGCCAGCAGTTTAGCTCCGGGACAGGGACCCACTACGGCCGAGCAGTACTTC. Protein sequence: CASSLAPGQGPTTAEQYF.

The chain has TRBV5-6 and TRBJ2-7; TRBD1 matches at 9 bases. The V and J ends lost 6 bases and 0 bases, in that order; junction bases with no gene match: 16. CDR1 is SGHDT, CDR2 YYEEEE, per germline. The CDR3 is made up of 18 amino acids. CDR3 sequence (DNA): TGTGCCAGCATCCCGTTTGAGGACCGGGACAGGGCCTCCTACGAGCAGTACTTC. This translates into CASIPFEDRDRASYEQYF.

The chain recombines TRBV9 with TRBJ1-1; tentatively, D is TRBD1 (6 bases). V was shortened by 0 bases and J by 1 base, with 13 bases between the two germline ends. CDR1 is SGDLS, CDR2 YYNGEE, per germline. The CDR3 totals 16 residues. The CDR3 coding sequence is TGTGCCAGCAGCGTAGACCACTCGACAGGGAACACTGAAGCTTTCTTT. This encodes CASSVDHSTGNTEAFF.